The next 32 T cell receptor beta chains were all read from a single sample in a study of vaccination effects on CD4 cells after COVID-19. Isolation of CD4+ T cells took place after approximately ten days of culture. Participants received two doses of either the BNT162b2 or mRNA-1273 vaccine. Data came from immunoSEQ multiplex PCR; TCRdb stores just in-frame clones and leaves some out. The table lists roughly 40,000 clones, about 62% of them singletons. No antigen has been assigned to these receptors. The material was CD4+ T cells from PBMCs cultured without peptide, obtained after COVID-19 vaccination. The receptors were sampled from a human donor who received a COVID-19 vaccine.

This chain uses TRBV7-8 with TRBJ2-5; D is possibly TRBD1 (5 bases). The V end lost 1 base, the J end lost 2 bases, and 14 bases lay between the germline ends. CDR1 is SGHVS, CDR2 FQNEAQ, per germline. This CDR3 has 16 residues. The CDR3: CASSLGVTTVQETQYF. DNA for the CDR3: TGTGCCAGCAGCTTAGGGGTCACGACAGTACAAGAGACCCAGTACTTC.

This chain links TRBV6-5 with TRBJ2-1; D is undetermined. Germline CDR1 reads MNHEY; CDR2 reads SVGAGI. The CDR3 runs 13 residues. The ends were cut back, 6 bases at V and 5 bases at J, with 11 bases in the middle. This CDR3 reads CASRSSGDNEQFF. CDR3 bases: TGTGCCAGCAGGTCCAGTGGGGACAATGAGCAGTTCTTC.

CDR3 loop: CASSYSSSGGDNEQFF. In DNA, the CDR3 is TGTGCCAGCAGTTACTCATCTAGCGGGGGGGACAATGAGCAGTTCTTC. The chain has TRBV6-5 and TRBJ2-1; TRBD2 matches 12 bases. CDR1 is MNHEY, CDR2 SVGAGI, per germline. The CDR3 runs to 16 residues. Trimming at V came to 0 bases and at J to 5 bases, leaving 2 bases not matched to a gene.

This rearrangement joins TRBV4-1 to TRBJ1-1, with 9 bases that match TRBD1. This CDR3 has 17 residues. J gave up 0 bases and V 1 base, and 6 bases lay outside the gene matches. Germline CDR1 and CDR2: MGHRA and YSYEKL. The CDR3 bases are TGCGCCAGCAGCCAAGGCTGGACAGGGGTTTTGAACACTGAAGCTTTCTTT. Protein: CASSQGWTGVLNTEAFF.

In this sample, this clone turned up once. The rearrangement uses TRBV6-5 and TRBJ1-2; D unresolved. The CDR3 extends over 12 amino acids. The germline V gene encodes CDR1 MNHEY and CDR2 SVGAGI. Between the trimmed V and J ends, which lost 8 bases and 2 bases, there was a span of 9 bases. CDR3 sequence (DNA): TGTGCCAGCTCCCCGGTGAACTATGGCTACACCTTC. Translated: CASSPVNYGYTF.

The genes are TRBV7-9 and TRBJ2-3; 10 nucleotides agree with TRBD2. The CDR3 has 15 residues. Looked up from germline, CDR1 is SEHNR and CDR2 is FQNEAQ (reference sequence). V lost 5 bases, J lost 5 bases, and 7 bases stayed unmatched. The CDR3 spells CASSQRGGRQDTQYF. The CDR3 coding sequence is TGTGCCAGCAGCCAGCGGGGGGGTCGACAAGATACGCAGTATTTT.

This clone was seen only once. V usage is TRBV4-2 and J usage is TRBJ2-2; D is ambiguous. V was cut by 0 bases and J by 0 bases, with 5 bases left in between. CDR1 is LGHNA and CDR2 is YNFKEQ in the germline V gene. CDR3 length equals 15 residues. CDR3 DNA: TGTGCCAGCAGCCAAGAACGTTCGAACACCGGGGAGCTGTTTTTT. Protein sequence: CASSQERSNTGELFF.

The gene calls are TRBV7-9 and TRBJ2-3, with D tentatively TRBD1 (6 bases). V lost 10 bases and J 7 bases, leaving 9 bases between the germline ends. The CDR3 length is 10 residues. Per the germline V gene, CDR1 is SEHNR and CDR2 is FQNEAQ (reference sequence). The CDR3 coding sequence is TGTGCCATAGGGGGTAATACGCAGTATTTT. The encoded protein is CAIGGNTQYF. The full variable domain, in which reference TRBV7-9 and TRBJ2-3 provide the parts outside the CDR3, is DTGVSQNPRHKITKRGQNVTFRCDPISEHNRLYWYRQTLGQGPEFLTYFQNEAQLEKSRLLSDRFSAERPKGSFSTLEIQRTEQGDSAMYLCAIGGNTQYFGPGTRLTVL.

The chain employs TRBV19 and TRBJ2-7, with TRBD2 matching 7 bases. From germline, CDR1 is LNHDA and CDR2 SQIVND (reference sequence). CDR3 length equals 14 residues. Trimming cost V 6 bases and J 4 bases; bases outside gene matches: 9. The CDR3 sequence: CASSPGGSEYEQYF. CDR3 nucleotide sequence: TGTGCCAGTAGCCCCGGGGGGAGTGAATACGAGCAGTACTTC.

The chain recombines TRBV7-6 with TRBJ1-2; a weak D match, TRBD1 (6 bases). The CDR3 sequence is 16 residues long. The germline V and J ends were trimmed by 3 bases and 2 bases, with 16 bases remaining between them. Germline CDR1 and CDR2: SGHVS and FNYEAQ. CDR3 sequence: CASSFGQTQQNYGYTF. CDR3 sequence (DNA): TGTGCCAGCAGCTTCGGACAGACGCAGCAAAACTATGGCTACACCTTC.

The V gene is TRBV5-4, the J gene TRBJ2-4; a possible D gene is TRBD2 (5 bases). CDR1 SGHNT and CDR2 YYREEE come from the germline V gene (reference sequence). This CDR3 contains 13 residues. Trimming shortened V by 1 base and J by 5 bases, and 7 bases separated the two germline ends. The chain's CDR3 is CASSLYGENIQYF. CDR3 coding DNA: TGTGCCAGCAGCTTGTACGGGGAAAACATTCAGTACTTC.

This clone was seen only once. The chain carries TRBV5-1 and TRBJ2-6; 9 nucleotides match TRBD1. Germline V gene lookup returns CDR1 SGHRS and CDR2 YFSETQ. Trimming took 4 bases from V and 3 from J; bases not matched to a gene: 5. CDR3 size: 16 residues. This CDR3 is CASSVQGAVGANVLTF. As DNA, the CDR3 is TGCGCCAGCAGCGTACAGGGGGCGGTTGGGGCCAACGTCCTGACTTTC.

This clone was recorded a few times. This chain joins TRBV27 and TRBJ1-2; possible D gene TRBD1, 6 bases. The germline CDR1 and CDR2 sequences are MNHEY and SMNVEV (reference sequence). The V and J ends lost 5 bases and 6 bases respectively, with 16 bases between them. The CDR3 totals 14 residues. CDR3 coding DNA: TGTGCCAGCAGTACACGCCGACAGGTTGATGGCTACACCTTC. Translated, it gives CASSTRRQVDGYTF.

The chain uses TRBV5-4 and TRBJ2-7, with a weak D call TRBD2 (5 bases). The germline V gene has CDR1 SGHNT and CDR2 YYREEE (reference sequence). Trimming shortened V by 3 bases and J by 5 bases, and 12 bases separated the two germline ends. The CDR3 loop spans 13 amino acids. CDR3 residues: CASSSRARDEQYF. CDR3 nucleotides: TGTGCCAGCAGCTCGCGGGCGCGGGACGAGCAGTACTTC.

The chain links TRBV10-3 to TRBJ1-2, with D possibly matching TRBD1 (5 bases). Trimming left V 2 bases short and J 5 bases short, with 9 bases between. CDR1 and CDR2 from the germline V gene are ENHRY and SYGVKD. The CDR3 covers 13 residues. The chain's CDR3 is CAISEVGEYGYTF. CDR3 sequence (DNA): TGTGCCATCAGTGAGGTGGGGGAATATGGCTACACCTTC.

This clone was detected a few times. This CDR3 reads CASSQELVRGANEQYF. The CDR3 DNA reads as TGTGCCAGCAGCCAAGAGTTGGTCCGGGGGGCGAACGAGCAGTACTTC. The J gene is TRBJ2-7, the V gene TRBV14; maybe TRBD2 (7 bases). The CDR3 runs 16 residues. Per germline, CDR1 SGHDN and CDR2 FVKESK. Trimming cost V 0 bases and J 5 bases, with 17 bases left between them.

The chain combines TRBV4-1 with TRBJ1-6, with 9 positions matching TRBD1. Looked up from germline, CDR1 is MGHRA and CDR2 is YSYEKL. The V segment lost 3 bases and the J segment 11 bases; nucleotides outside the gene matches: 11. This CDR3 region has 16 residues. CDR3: CASSHPPGQGGPPLHF. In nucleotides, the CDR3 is TGCGCCAGCAGCCATCCCCCGGGACAGGGAGGGCCACCCCTCCACTTT.

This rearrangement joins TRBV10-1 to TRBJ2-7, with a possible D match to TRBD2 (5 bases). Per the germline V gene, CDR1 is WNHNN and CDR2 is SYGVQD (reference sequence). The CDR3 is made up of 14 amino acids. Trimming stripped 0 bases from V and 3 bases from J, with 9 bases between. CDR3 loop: CASSESTGNYEQYF. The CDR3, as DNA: TGCGCCAGCAGTGAGTCGACGGGAAACTACGAGCAGTACTTC.

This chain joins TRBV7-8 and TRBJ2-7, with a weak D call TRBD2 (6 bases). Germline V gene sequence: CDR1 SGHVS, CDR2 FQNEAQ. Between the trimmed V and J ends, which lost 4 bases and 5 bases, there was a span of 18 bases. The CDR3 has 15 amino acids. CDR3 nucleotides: TGTGCCAGCAGCTCCCGTAAGGTAGCGGATAACGAGCAGTACTTC. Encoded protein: CASSSRKVADNEQYF.

The CDR3 bases are TGTGCCAGCAGTCGGAGTACAGGAAACACTGAAGCTTTCTTT. Translating gives CASSRSTGNTEAFF. The chain has TRBV6-5 and TRBJ1-1; perhaps TRBD1 as D (5 bases). V was trimmed by 5 bases and J by 2 bases, leaving 12 bases between them. This CDR3 has 14 amino acids. Germline V gene lookup returns CDR1 MNHEY and CDR2 SVGAGI.

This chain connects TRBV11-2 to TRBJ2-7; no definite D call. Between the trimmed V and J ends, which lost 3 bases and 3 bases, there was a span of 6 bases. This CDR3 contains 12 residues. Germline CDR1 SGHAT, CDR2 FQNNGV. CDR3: CASSLTHYEQYF. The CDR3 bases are TGTGCCAGCAGCTTGACACACTACGAGCAGTACTTC.

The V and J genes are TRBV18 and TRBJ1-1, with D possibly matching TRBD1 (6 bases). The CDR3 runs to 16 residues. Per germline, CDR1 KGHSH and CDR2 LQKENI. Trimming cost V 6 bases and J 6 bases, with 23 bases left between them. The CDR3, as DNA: TGTGCCAGCTCGCCAGCGACAGGTAGTTTTTCTGCTGAAGCTTTCTTT. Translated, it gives CASSPATGSFSAEAFF.

The CDR3 DNA reads TGTGCCAGCAGTGAACTATGGAGTGAGCAGTTCTTC. The encoded protein is CASSELWSEQFF. V and J are TRBV6-1 and TRBJ2-1; D is unresolved. Trimming left V 2 bases short and J 9 bases short, with 8 bases between. Germline values: CDR1 MNHNS, CDR2 SASEGT. This CDR3 comprises 12 residues.

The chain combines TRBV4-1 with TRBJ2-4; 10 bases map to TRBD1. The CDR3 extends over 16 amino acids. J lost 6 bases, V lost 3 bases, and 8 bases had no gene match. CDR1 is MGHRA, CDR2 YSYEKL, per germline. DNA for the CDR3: TGCGCCAGCAGCCAGCCGACAGGGGGCCTAGGAAACATTCAGTACTTC. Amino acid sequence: CASSQPTGGLGNIQYF.

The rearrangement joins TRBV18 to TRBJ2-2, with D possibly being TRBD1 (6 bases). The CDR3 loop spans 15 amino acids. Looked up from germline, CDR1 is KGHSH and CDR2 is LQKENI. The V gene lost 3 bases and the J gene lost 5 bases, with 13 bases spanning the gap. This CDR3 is CASSPWTQGTGELFF. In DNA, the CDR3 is TGTGCCAGCTCACCCTGGACCCAGGGGACCGGGGAGCTGTTTTTT.

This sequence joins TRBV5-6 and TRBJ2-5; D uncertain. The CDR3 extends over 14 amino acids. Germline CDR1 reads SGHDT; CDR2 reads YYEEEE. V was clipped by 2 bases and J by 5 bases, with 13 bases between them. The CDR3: CASSFDSGLETQYF. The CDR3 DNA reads TGTGCCAGCAGCTTCGATTCTGGGCTGGAGACCCAGTACTTC.

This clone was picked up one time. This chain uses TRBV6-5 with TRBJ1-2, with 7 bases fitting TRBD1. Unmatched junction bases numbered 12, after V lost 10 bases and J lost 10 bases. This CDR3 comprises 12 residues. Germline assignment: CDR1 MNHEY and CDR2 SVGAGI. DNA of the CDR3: TGTGCCACCGCCTCGGACAGGTCATACTACACCTTC. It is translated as CATASDRSYYTF.

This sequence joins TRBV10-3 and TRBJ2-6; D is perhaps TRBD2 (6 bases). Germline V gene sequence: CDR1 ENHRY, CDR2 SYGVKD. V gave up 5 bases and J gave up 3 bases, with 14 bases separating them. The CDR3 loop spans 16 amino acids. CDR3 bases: TGTGCCATCAGTTCCCGGGGGACCGGTGGGGCCAACGTCCTGACTTTC. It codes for CAISSRGTGGANVLTF.

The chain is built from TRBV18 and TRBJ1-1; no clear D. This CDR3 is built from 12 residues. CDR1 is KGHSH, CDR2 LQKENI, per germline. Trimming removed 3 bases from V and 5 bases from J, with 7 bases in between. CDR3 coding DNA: TGTGCCAGCTCACCCCGGGAAACTGAAGCTTTCTTT. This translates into CASSPRETEAFF.

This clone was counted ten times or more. The CDR3 reads CASSVVGQGKTGELFF. The CDR3 DNA reads TGTGCCAGCAGCGTAGTGGGACAGGGTAAAACCGGGGAGCTGTTTTTT. The rearrangement joins TRBV9 to TRBJ2-2, with 9 bases aligning to TRBD1. CDR3 length: 16 amino acids. The germline gives CDR1 SGDLS, CDR2 YYNGEE. J was trimmed by 5 bases and V by 0 bases; bases with no gene match: 5.

For the CDR3, the DNA is TGTGCCAGCAGTTATTCCGACAGGGGCCTTGGCGGCTACACCTTC. Translated, it gives CASSYSDRGLGGYTF. The V call is TRBV6-5, the J call TRBJ1-2; 8 bases are a match to TRBD1. Looked up from germline, CDR1 is MNHEY and CDR2 is SVGAGI. This CDR3 is 15 amino acids long. The V gene end was trimmed by 3 bases and the J gene end by 8 bases; junction bases not matched to a gene: 11.

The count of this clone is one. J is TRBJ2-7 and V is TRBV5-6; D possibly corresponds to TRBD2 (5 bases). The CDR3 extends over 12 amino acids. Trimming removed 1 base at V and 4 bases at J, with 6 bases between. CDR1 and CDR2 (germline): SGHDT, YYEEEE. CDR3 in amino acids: CASSLRGYEQYF. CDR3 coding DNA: TGTGCCAGCAGCTTGAGAGGGTACGAGCAGTACTTC.